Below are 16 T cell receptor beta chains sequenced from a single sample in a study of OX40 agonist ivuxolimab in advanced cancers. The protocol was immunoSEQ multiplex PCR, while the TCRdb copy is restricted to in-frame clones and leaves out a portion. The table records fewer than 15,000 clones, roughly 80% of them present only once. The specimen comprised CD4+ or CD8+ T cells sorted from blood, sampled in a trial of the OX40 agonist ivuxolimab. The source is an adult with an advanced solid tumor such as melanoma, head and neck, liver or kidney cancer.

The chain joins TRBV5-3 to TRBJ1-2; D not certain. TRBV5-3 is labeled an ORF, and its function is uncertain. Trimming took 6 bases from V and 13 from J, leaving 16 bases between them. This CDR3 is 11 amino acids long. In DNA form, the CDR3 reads TGTGCCAGAAATGGACGGACGAACTGCACCTTC. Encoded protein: CARNGRTNCTF.

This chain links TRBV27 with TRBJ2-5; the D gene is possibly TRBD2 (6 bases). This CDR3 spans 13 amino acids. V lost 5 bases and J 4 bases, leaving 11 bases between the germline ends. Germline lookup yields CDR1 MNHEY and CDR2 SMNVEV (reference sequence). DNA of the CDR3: TGTGCCAGCAGTCTACTAGCAGCAGAGACCCAGTACTTC. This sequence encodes CASSLLAAETQYF.

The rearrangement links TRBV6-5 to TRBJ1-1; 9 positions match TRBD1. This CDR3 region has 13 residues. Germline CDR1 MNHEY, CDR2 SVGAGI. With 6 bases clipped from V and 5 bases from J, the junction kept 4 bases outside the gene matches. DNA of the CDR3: TGTGCCAGCAGCTTACAGGGGGCAACTGAAGCTTTCTTT. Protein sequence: CASSLQGATEAFF.

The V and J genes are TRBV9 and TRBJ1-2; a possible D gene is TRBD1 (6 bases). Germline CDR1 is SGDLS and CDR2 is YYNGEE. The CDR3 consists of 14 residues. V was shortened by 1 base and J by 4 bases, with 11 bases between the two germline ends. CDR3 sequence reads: CASSVSGEVYGYTF. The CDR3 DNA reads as TGTGCCAGCAGCGTATCAGGGGAGGTCTATGGCTACACCTTC.

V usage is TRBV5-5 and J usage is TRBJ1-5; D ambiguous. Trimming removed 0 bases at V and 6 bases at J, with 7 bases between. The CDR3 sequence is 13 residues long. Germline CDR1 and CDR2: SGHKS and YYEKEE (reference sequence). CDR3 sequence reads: CASSLGASQPQHF. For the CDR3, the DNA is TGTGCCAGCAGCTTGGGGGCAAGTCAGCCCCAGCATTTT.

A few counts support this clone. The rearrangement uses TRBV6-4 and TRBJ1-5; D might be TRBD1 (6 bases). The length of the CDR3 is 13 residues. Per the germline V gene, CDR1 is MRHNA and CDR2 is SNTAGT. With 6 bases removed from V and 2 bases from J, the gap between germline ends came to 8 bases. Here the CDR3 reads CASSPGGNQPQHF. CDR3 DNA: TGTGCCAGCAGCCCAGGGGGCAATCAGCCCCAGCATTTT.

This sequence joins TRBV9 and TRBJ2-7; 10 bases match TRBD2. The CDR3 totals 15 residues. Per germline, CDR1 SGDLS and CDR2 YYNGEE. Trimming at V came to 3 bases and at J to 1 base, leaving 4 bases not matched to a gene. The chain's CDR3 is CASSGGTSASYEQYF. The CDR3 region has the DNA TGTGCCAGCAGCGGGGGGACTAGCGCTTCCTACGAGCAGTACTTC. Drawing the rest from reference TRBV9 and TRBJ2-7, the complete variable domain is DSGVTQTPKHLITATGQRVTLRCSPRSGDLSVYWYQQSLDQGLQFLIQYYNGEERAKGNILERFSAQQFPDLHSELNLSSLELGDSALYFCASSGGTSASYEQYFGPGTRLTVT.

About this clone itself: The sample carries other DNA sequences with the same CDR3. The DNA for the CDR3 is TGTGCCAGCAGCGTGGGGACAGGTTTGAACACTGAAGCTTTCTTT. Encoded protein: CASSVGTGLNTEAFF. The J gene is TRBJ1-1, the V gene TRBV9; 8 bases align to TRBD1. J gave up 0 bases and V 2 bases, and 3 bases lay outside the gene matches. The germline V gene encodes CDR1 SGDLS and CDR2 YYNGEE. This CDR3 is 15 amino acids long.

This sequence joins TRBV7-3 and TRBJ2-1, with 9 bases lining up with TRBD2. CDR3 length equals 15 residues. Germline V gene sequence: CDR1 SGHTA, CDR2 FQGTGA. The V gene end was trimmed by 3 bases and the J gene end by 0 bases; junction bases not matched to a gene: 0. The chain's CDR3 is CASSFSGSSYNEQFF. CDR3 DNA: TGTGCCAGCAGCTTTAGCGGGAGCTCCTACAATGAGCAGTTCTTC.

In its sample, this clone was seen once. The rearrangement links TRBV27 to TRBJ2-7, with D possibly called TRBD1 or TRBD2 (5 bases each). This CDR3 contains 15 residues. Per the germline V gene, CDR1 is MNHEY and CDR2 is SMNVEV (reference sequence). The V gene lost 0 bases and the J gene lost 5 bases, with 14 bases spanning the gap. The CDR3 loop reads CASSLSPGPNNEQYF. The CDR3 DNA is TGTGCCAGCAGTTTATCCCCGGGACCAAACAACGAGCAGTACTTC.

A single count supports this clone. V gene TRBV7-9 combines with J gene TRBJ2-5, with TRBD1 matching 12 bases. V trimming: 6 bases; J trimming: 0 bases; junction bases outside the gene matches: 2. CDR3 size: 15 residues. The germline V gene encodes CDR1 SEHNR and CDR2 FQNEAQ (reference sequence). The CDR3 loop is CASSGTGGYQETQYF. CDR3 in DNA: TGTGCCAGCAGTGGGACAGGGGGCTACCAAGAGACCCAGTACTTC.

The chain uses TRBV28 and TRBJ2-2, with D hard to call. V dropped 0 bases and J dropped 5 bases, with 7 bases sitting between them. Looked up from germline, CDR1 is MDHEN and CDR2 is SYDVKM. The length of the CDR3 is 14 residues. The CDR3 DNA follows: TGTGCCAGCAGTTTATGGGGCACAACCGGGGAGCTGTTTTTT. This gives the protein CASSLWGTTGELFF.

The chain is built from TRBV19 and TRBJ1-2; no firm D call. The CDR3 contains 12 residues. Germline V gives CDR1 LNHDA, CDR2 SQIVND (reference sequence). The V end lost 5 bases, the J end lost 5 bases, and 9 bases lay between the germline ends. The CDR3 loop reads CASSAAGYGYTF. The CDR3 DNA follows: TGTGCCAGTAGTGCCGCGGGGTATGGCTACACCTTC. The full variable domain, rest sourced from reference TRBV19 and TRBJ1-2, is DGGITQSPKYLFRKEGQNVTLSCEQNLNHDAMYWYRQDPGQGLRLIYYSQIVNDFQKGDIAEGYSVSREKKESFPLTVTSAQKNPTAFYLCASSAAGYGYTFGSGTRLTVV.

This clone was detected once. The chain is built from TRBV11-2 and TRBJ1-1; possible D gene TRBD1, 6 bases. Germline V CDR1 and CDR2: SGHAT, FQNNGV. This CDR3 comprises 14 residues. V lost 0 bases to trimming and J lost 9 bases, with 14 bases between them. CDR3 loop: CASSLEPGDPKAFF. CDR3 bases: TGTGCCAGCAGCTTAGAGCCAGGGGACCCCAAAGCTTTCTTT. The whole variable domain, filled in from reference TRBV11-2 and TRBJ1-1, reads EAGVAQSPRYKIIEKRQSVAFWCNPISGHATLYWYQQILGQGPKLLIQFQNNGVVDDSQLPKDRFSAERLKGVDSTLKIQPAKLEDSAVYLCASSLEPGDPKAFFGQGTRLTVV.

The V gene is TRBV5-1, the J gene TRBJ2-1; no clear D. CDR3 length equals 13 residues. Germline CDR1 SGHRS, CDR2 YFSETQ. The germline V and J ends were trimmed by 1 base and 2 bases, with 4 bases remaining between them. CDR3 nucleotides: TGCGCCAGCAGCTTGTCTCCCTACAATGAGCAGTTCTTC. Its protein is CASSLSPYNEQFF.

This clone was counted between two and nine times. CDR3 in amino acids: CAQSRGGETQYF. The CDR3 nucleotides are TGCGCCCAAAGCCGGGGGGGAGAGACCCAGTACTTC. The chain joins TRBV23-1 to TRBJ2-5; 8 nucleotides line up with TRBD2. TRBV23-1 is annotated as an ORF whose role is uncertain. V was clipped by 11 bases and J by 4 bases; unmatched bases: 6. The CDR3 contains 12 residues.